The clone carrying this TCR beta chain ranks as medium-sized in terms of frequency. This entry belongs to a study of CXCR3-negative and CXCR3-positive naive CD8 T cells. The CDR3 contains 16 residues. The germline V gene encodes CDR1 MDHEN and CDR2 SYDVKM. The TRB cDNA libraries were prepared by 5' RACE with UMI labels. TCRdb reprocessed the 5' RACE reads; each CDR3 protein has one entry and no DNA is given. This sample's table has some 9,600 distinct CDR3 sequences. The material sequenced was naive CXCR3- CD8+ T cells from blood. The subset was: CD45RO-CCR7+CD27+CD95- naive CD8+ T cells lacking CXCR3 (TNR3-). This sequence was found in a human donor in good health. Some clones in this sample may be carry-over from other donors' samples. The rearrangement uses TRBV28 and TRBJ2-2; TCRdb indicates TRBD1, and absent DNA this call remains unverified. CDR3 in amino acids: CASSLRSATNTGELFF.